This TCR beta chain was identified in a study of control samples from healthy donors and cancer patients. Germline assignment: CDR1 SGHKS and CDR2 YYEKEE (reference sequence). Unmatched junction bases numbered 10, after V lost 1 base and J lost 5 bases. The CDR3 has 17 amino acids. Measured with immunoSEQ multiplex PCR; TCRdb has only the in-frame clones, and not every one. Seen here are 150,000 to 190,000 clones, over 90% observed once, and the top ten hold under 2.5%. The sequenced sample was blood. This TCR came from a man aged 50-59 years in good health. The genes are TRBV5-5 and TRBJ2-3, with TRBD2 identical over 10 bases. CDR3 sequence: CASSLLWLAGAQDTQYF. The CDR3 region has the DNA TGTGCCAGCAGCTTGTTGTGGCTAGCGGGAGCTCAAGATACGCAGTATTTT.